Each of the 24 T cell receptor beta chains below was sequenced from the same sample in a study of CD4 T cell repertoires in COVID-19. Using immunoSEQ multiplex PCR, the repertoire was profiled, and TCRdb retains in-frame clones only, with some absent. This table holds approximately 75,000 clones, roughly 85% found once. Sequencing was performed on CD4+ T cells from peripheral blood, taken after recovery from COVID-19. Source of these receptors: a human donor who had COVID-19.

CDR3 in amino acids: CASSQVSSEQYF. The CDR3 nucleotides are TGTGCCAGCAGCCAAGTAAGTAGCGAGCAGTACTTC. The chain joins TRBV4-2 to TRBJ2-7; no reliable D call. The V end lost 1 base, the J end lost 6 bases, and 7 bases lay between the germline ends. CDR1 and CDR2 (germline): LGHNA, YNFKEQ. The CDR3 runs to 12 residues.

This chain links TRBV7-6 with TRBJ2-7; 12 nucleotides line up with TRBD1. This CDR3 is built from 16 residues. Per the germline V gene, CDR1 is SGHVS and CDR2 is FNYEAQ. V trimming: 2 bases; J trimming: 0 bases; junction bases outside the gene matches: 2. The CDR3 DNA follows: TGTGCCAGCAGCTTACTGGGACAGGGGGCCTCCTACGAGCAGTACTTC. Translating gives CASSLLGQGASYEQYF.

The chain is built from TRBV5-1 and TRBJ1-4; the match to TRBD1 covers 9 bases. V shed 4 bases, J shed 3 bases, and the junction held 4 bases outside the gene matches. Germline V gene sequence: CDR1 SGHRS, CDR2 YFSETQ. The CDR3 has 15 amino acids. This chain's CDR3 is CASSGQGRANEKLFF. In DNA form, the CDR3 reads TGCGCCAGCAGCGGACAGGGGAGAGCTAATGAAAAACTGTTTTTT.

The V call is TRBV3-1 (or the pseudogene TRBV3-2), the J call TRBJ1-5; TRBD1 matches 7 bases. The CDR3 is 13 amino acids. Germline loops: CDR1 LGHDT, CDR2 YNNKEL (reference sequence). The V segment lost 4 bases and the J segment 5 bases; nucleotides outside the gene matches: 2. For the CDR3, the DNA is TGTGCCAGCAGCCTCCAGGGGGATCAGCCCCAGCATTTT. This codes for CASSLQGDQPQHF.

The rearrangement joins TRBV10-2 to TRBJ2-1, with a possible D match to TRBD1 (5 bases). V gave up 7 bases and J gave up 6 bases, with 19 bases separating them. Germline-derived CDR1 and CDR2 are WSHSY and SAAADI. There are 15 residues in the CDR3. The CDR3 DNA sequence: TGCGCCAGCACCCTTCTCACCAGGGCTTCCAATGAGCAGTTCTTC. This codes for CASTLLTRASNEQFF.

The chain joins TRBV10-3 to TRBJ1-2; the match to TRBD1 covers 7 bases. V lost 1 base and J lost 5; bases outside the gene matches: 16. Germline V gene sequence: CDR1 ENHRY, CDR2 SYGVKD. The CDR3 extends over 18 amino acids. The CDR3 reads CAISEFPLDIRDSYGYTF. For the CDR3, the DNA is TGTGCCATCAGTGAGTTCCCTCTCGACATACGGGACAGTTATGGCTACACCTTC.

This clone was seen more than once but under ten times. The CDR3 sequence is CASSLAAGLGGYTF. For the CDR3, the DNA is TGTGCCAGCAGCTTAGCGGCAGGGTTGGGTGGCTACACCTTC. The chain employs TRBV7-9 and TRBJ1-2; perhaps TRBD1 as D (5 bases). This CDR3 is built from 14 residues. With 0 bases removed from V and 7 bases from J, the gap between germline ends came to 12 bases. Germline V gene lookup returns CDR1 SEHNR and CDR2 FQNEAQ (reference sequence).

The CDR3 nucleotides are TGTGCCAGTAGCCCAGACACAGGAGGCTATGGCTACACCTTC. Protein: CASSPDTGGYGYTF. The chain links TRBV19 to TRBJ1-2; D might be TRBD1 (5 bases). CDR1 and CDR2 from the germline V gene are LNHDA and SQIVND (reference sequence). V was shortened by 6 bases and J by 4 bases, with 15 bases between the two germline ends. This CDR3 has 14 residues. Combining the CDR3 with reference TRBV19 and TRBJ1-2 gives the whole variable domain DGGITQSPKYLFRKEGQNVTLSCEQNLNHDAMYWYRQDPGQGLRLIYYSQIVNDFQKGDIAEGYSVSREKKESFPLTVTSAQKNPTAFYLCASSPDTGGYGYTFGSGTRLTVV.

This clone has a single count. This chain links TRBV7-4 with TRBJ1-1; D remains unclear. This CDR3 comprises 12 residues. Germline V CDR1 and CDR2: SGHVT, SQSDAQ. Trimming shortened V by 5 bases and J by 5 bases, and 9 bases separated the two germline ends. CDR3 in DNA: TGTGCCAGCAGCCCCCCCGGGACTGAAGCTTTCTTT. This encodes CASSPPGTEAFF.

This chain connects TRBV10-1 to TRBJ2-3; D remains ambiguous. There are 14 residues in the CDR3. Germline V gene lookup returns CDR1 WNHNN and CDR2 SYGVQD (reference sequence). The germline V and J ends were trimmed by 2 bases and 0 bases, with 6 bases remaining between them. CDR3 coding DNA: TGCGCCAGCAGTGAGGGAGTGAGCACAGATACGCAGTATTTT. Translated, it gives CASSEGVSTDTQYF.

V usage is TRBV28 and J usage is TRBJ1-5; D gene unclear. There are 14 residues in the CDR3. The germline V and J ends were trimmed by 6 bases and 4 bases, with 13 bases remaining between them. Germline lookup yields CDR1 MDHEN and CDR2 SYDVKM. CDR3 amino acids: CASRSGILNQPQHF. The DNA of the CDR3 is TGTGCCAGCAGGTCGGGGATCCTTAATCAGCCCCAGCATTTT.

The V and J genes are TRBV3-1 (or the pseudogene TRBV3-2) and TRBJ2-5; D unresolved. Germline V gene data show CDR1 as LGHDT and CDR2 as YNNKEL (reference sequence). Trimming left V 5 bases short and J 6 bases short, with 10 bases between. The CDR3 extends over 12 amino acids. DNA for the CDR3: TGTGCCAGCAGCGAGGCCCCAAAGACCCAGTACTTC. This codes for CASSEAPKTQYF.

This chain links TRBV7-2 with TRBJ1-2, with TRBD1 matching 9 bases. Germline assignment: CDR1 SGHTA and CDR2 FQGNSA. Trimming removed 5 bases from V and 7 bases from J; junction bases left unmatched: 5. The CDR3 runs 13 residues. The DNA of the CDR3 is TGTGCCAGCAGCCAACAGGGGGCGCCTGGCTACACCTTC. This sequence encodes CASSQQGAPGYTF.

V gene TRBV28 combines with J gene TRBJ1-2, with a possible D match to TRBD1 (5 bases). Germline CDR1 and CDR2: MDHEN and SYDVKM. V shed 11 bases and J shed 4 bases, with 17 bases lying between them. This CDR3 region has 13 residues. CDR3 nucleotide sequence: TGTGCCGCCCGGGGACCACGGGGCTATGGCTACACCTTC. It encodes CAARGPRGYGYTF.

This chain joins TRBV28 and TRBJ1-2; D is uncertain. The V end was cut by 3 bases, the J end by 9 bases, with 11 bases between. Germline lookup yields CDR1 MDHEN and CDR2 SYDVKM. The CDR3 is 12 amino acids. This CDR3 is CASSLPGRRYTF. As DNA, the CDR3 is TGTGCCAGCAGTTTGCCCGGGCGTCGCTACACCTTC.

In this sample, this clone turned up many times. CDR3 bases: TGCAGTGGGCAGGGAACCTACGAGCAGTACTTC. Its protein is CSGQGTYEQYF. The genes are TRBV20-1 and TRBJ2-7, with D tentatively TRBD1 (5 bases). This CDR3 has 11 residues. V lost 7 bases and J lost 2, with 9 bases in between. The germline CDR1 and CDR2 sequences are DFQATT and SNEGSKA (reference sequence).

The chain couples TRBV11-3 to TRBJ2-7, with a weak D call TRBD2 (5 bases). Per germline, CDR1 SGHNT and CDR2 YENEEA. Trimming left V 2 bases short and J 3 bases short, with 11 bases between. The CDR3 sequence is 14 residues long. CDR3 region: CASSLNSGDYEQYF. The CDR3 nucleotides read TGTGCCAGCAGCTTAAACTCCGGGGACTACGAGCAGTACTTC.

This chain connects TRBV6-5 to TRBJ1-3, with D unclear. Trimming took 0 bases from V and 4 from J, leaving 10 bases between them. Per the germline V gene, CDR1 is MNHEY and CDR2 is SVGAGI. The CDR3 is made up of 15 amino acids. DNA for the CDR3: TGTGCCAGCAGTTACTCATTCGGCAGGGGAAACACCATATATTTT. It yields the protein CASSYSFGRGNTIYF.

The chain recombines TRBV28 with TRBJ2-7, with D tentatively TRBD2 (6 bases). Trimming removed 10 bases at V and 6 bases at J, with 22 bases between. This CDR3 contains 14 residues. Germline CDR1 MDHEN, CDR2 SYDVKM. The CDR3 sequence is CATWRDGLFSEQYF. For the CDR3, the DNA is TGTGCCACATGGCGGGACGGACTTTTTAGCGAGCAGTACTTC.

The chain employs TRBV4-2 and TRBJ1-3; D unresolved. The CDR3 consists of 15 residues. The germline V gene encodes CDR1 LGHNA and CDR2 YNFKEQ. With 1 base removed from V and 2 bases from J, the gap between germline ends came to 9 bases. CDR3 bases: TGTGCCAGCAGCCAAGGCGGTAACCCTGGAAACACCATATATTTT. The encoded protein is CASSQGGNPGNTIYF.

The chain employs TRBV19 and TRBJ1-1; no firm D call. This CDR3 has 13 residues. Germline V gene sequence: CDR1 LNHDA, CDR2 SQIVND (reference sequence). The V gene lost 7 bases and the J gene lost 2 bases, with 11 bases spanning the gap. The CDR3 DNA reads TGTGCCAGTATCGGCAAGATTAACACTGAAGCTTTCTTT. It codes for CASIGKINTEAFF.

The chain has TRBV5-6 and TRBJ2-2, with 9 bases matching TRBD1. This CDR3 region has 15 residues. Unmatched junction bases numbered 3, after V lost 3 bases and J lost 3 bases. The V gene's germline CDR1 is SGHDT and CDR2 YYEEEE. CDR3 DNA: TGTGCCAGCAGCTGGACAGGGGTGGACACCGGGGAGCTGTTTTTT. Its translation: CASSWTGVDTGELFF.

The chain links TRBV28 to TRBJ2-5; D perhaps matches TRBD1 (6 bases). CDR1 is MDHEN and CDR2 is SYDVKM in the germline V gene. The length of the CDR3 is 15 residues. Trimming cost V 6 bases and J 1 base, with 15 bases left between them. In DNA, the CDR3 is TGTGCCAGCAGCCCACCACAGGGCGCCCAAGAGACCCAGTACTTC. Its protein product is CASSPPQGAQETQYF.

The chain carries TRBV30 and TRBJ1-2; 7 nucleotides align to TRBD1. The CDR3 runs to 15 residues. The junction had 11 bases not matched to a gene; V was cut back by 2 bases and J by 5 bases. Germline V gene sequence: CDR1 GTSNPN, CDR2 SVGIG (reference sequence). The CDR3 spells CAWSPTGTDGYGYTF. The CDR3 DNA sequence: TGTGCCTGGAGTCCCACGGGGACAGACGGATATGGCTACACCTTC.